Given below is one TCR beta chain in context. Seattle patient enrollment occurred during active infection, with longitudinal follow-up thereafter. The record originates from a study of blood T cell repertoires in COVID-19. At the level of the study: Acute-phase and convalescent COVID-19 samples originated in the United States, Italy and Spain. PBMCs, B-cell-depleted T cells, or T cells were the source of the cDNA or gDNA that made up the material.

Authors' data handling: Cell counts per sample came from amplifying reference gene primers. TCRdb's table, derived via immunoSEQ multiplex PCR, lists solely in-frame clones and lacks some. Clone size and the V and J calls come from that table; the DNA yielded D and trimming. The sample carries approximately 300,000 clones, over 80% recorded once. This CDR3 contains 16 residues. The germline gives CDR1 SEHNR, CDR2 FQNEAQ (reference sequence). V gave up 5 bases and J gave up 4 bases; unmatched junction bases: 9. The sequenced sample was peripheral blood. This chain uses TRBV7-9 with TRBJ2-1; 9 nucleotides align to TRBD2. The sequence was obtained from a woman between 45 and 60 years old with COVID-19, enrolled during active disease. The CDR3 region has the DNA TGTGCCAGCAGCCCCCACCCTAGCGGGATATACAATGAGCAGTTCTTC. This codes for CASSPHPSGIYNEQFF.